The text below deals with one T cell receptor beta chain. The target antigen is unknown. Profiling relied on immunoSEQ multiplex PCR, and the TCRdb table lists in-frame clones only, not all of them. This table has under 90,000 clones, over 85% appearing once. The study sampled blood at baseline, cycle 4 day 1, and cycle 7 day 1. This specimen comes from a study of OX40 agonist ivuxolimab in advanced cancers. Overall study: A diagnosis of hepatocellular carcinoma, melanoma, renal cell or head and neck cancer was present in dose-escalation patients. Study conclusions and caveats: The work left the antigen specificity of expanded peripheral T cells undetermined. CD8+ T cells averaged more expanded clones than CD4+.

The germline V and J ends were trimmed by 9 bases and 3 bases, with 14 bases remaining between them. Germline CDR1 and CDR2: MNHEY and SVGAGI. This CDR3 contains 13 residues. The chain carries TRBV6-5 and TRBJ1-2; weak D call: TRBD1 (5 bases). The TCR was taken from an adult with an advanced solid tumor such as melanoma, head and neck, liver or kidney cancer. Here the sequenced sample was CD4+ or CD8+ T cells sorted from blood, taken in a trial of the OX40 agonist ivuxolimab. CDR3 bases: TGTGCCAGTGGGACCGGGGAGGACTATGGCTACACCTTC. Amino acids: CASGTGEDYGYTF.